The next 26 T cell receptor beta chains were all read from a single sample in a study of T cell changes during pregnancy in multiple sclerosis. Libraries were prepared by immunoSEQ multiplex PCR; TCRdb keeps only in-frame clonotypes and omits some of them. The table has tens of thousands of clones, approximately 92% seen once. The source was peripheral blood, collected before pregnancy. All receptors come from a female donor with multiple sclerosis, enrolled in a pregnancy study.

This chain joins TRBV30 and TRBJ1-2, with TRBD1 as a possible D gene (6 bases). This CDR3 is 10 amino acids long. Germline V gives CDR1 GTSNPN, CDR2 SVGIG (reference sequence). Trimming shortened V by 7 bases and J by 6 bases, and 9 bases separated the two germline ends. CDR3 coding DNA: TGTGCCTCCGGGACAAATGGCTACACCTTC. Its translation: CASGTNGYTF.

The genes are TRBV6-6 and TRBJ2-3; possibly TRBD2 for D (5 bases). V lost 7 bases, J lost 4 bases, and 18 bases lay in between. The CDR3 has 15 residues. The germline V gene has CDR1 MNHNY and CDR2 SVGAGI (reference sequence). The CDR3 region has the DNA TGTGCCAGCAAAATTATCAGCGGTTTGGCAGATACGCAGTATTTT. It translates to CASKIISGLADTQYF.

The genes are TRBV7-9 and TRBJ2-5; 12 positions agree with TRBD2. The CDR3 covers 16 residues. Trimming removed 2 bases from V and 4 bases from J; junction bases left unmatched: 5. Germline V gene lookup returns CDR1 SEHNR and CDR2 FQNEAQ (reference sequence). CDR3 DNA sequence: TGTGCCAGCAGCTTACTAGCGGGAGGGAGTAGAGAGACCCAGTACTTC. It specifies CASSLLAGGSRETQYF.

The chain employs TRBV5-4 and TRBJ1-2; 8 nucleotides line up with TRBD1. Trimming took 0 bases from V and 7 from J; bases not matched to a gene: 8. Germline V gene data show CDR1 as SGHNT and CDR2 as YYREEE (reference sequence). The CDR3 runs 15 residues. The DNA for the CDR3 is TGTGCCAGCAGCTTGGAGGCAGGGGGCGCATTTGGCTACACCTTC. Translated: CASSLEAGGAFGYTF.

The V call is TRBV27, the J call TRBJ1-4; D might be TRBD1 (6 bases). The CDR3 runs to 14 residues. Trimming left V 2 bases short and J 7 bases short, with 11 bases between. CDR1 MNHEY and CDR2 SMNVEV come from the germline V gene (reference sequence). As DNA, the CDR3 is TGTGCCAGCAGTTTAAGTACAGGGTTTGAAAAACTGTTTTTT. Amino acids: CASSLSTGFEKLFF.

This clone was detected once. The chain carries TRBV10-3 and TRBJ2-1, with 8 positions matching TRBD2. The CDR3 extends over 15 amino acids. With 4 bases clipped from V and 4 bases from J, the junction kept 6 bases outside the gene matches. CDR1 ENHRY and CDR2 SYGVKD come from the germline V gene. CDR3 region: CAISASGSTYNEQFF. The CDR3 coding sequence is TGTGCCATCAGTGCTAGCGGGTCTACATACAATGAGCAGTTCTTC.

The rearrangement uses TRBV6-1 and TRBJ2-1, with 11 bases fitting TRBD2. The CDR3 runs 15 residues. The germline V gene has CDR1 MNHNS and CDR2 SASEGT. After removal of 2 bases from V and 4 bases from J, the junction contained 1 base not matched to a gene. The DNA for the CDR3 is TGTGCCAGCAGTGAACTAGCGGGAGGTTACAATGAGCAGTTCTTC. It is translated as CASSELAGGYNEQFF.

The chain couples TRBV6-1 to TRBJ1-2; 7 bases match TRBD1. This CDR3 has 13 amino acids. V lost 4 bases to trimming and J lost 5 bases; unmatched junction nucleotides: 4. CDR1 is MNHNS, CDR2 SASEGT, per germline. DNA for the CDR3: TGTGCCAGCAGTGTGGGCAGGGGGTATGGCTACACCTTC. Protein: CASSVGRGYGYTF.

The chain carries TRBV4-3 and TRBJ1-1, with 10 positions matching TRBD1. This CDR3 spans 14 amino acids. Germline V CDR1 and CDR2: LGHNA, YSLEER. V was clipped by 4 bases and J by 7 bases; unmatched bases: 6. In nucleotides, the CDR3 is TGCGCCAGCAGCCCACGGACAGGGGGAATTGAAGCTTTCTTT. The encoded protein is CASSPRTGGIEAFF.

The chain carries TRBV19 and TRBJ2-3; tentative D call: TRBD2 (5 bases). V was pared by 5 bases and J by 6 bases, with 18 bases between. Germline V CDR1 and CDR2: LNHDA, SQIVND (reference sequence). The CDR3 contains 15 residues. CDR3 region: CASSFGGSGSDTQYF. DNA for the CDR3: TGTGCCAGTAGTTTCGGTGGGAGTGGGTCGGATACGCAGTATTTT.

The J gene is TRBJ2-7, the V gene TRBV19, with 10 nucleotides matching TRBD1. This CDR3 comprises 19 residues. Germline V CDR1 and CDR2: LNHDA, SQIVND (reference sequence). V was clipped by 6 bases and J by 0 bases; unmatched bases: 17. The CDR3, as DNA: TGTGCCAGTAGCCCGAGAGGTGTGGACAGGGGGTATAGCTCCTACGAGCAGTACTTC. Translation: CASSPRGVDRGYSSYEQYF.

The chain carries TRBV5-6 and TRBJ1-1; 7 bases are shared with TRBD1. The CDR3 has 16 amino acids. V lost 6 bases to trimming and J lost 1 base; unmatched junction nucleotides: 12. CDR1 is SGHDT, CDR2 YYEEEE, per germline. CDR3 DNA: TGTGCCAGCAATCCGGGACAGCGAGGAAAGAACACTGAAGCTTTCTTT. Protein: CASNPGQRGKNTEAFF.

The chain uses TRBV5-5 and TRBJ1-2; TRBD1 aligns across 7 bases. V dropped 1 base and J dropped 8; count of bases not matched to a gene: 5. The CDR3 is 13 residues long. Germline CDR1 SGHKS, CDR2 YYEKEE (reference sequence). CDR3 DNA sequence: TGTGCCAGCAGCTTGACCCAGGGGGAAGGCTACACCTTC. Protein product: CASSLTQGEGYTF.

DNA for the CDR3: TGCAGCGTCCTCGGGGGACTAGCAGCTCAGTACCAAGAGACCCAGTACTTC. This translates into CSVLGGLAAQYQETQYF. The chain has TRBV29-1 and TRBJ2-5; 9 bases fit TRBD2. The V gene's germline CDR1 is SQVTM and CDR2 ANQGSEA. V was clipped by 6 bases and J by 0 bases; unmatched bases: 14. This CDR3 spans 17 amino acids.

The rearrangement links TRBV28 to TRBJ2-7, with D perhaps TRBD1 (6 bases). In germline, CDR1 is MDHEN, CDR2 SYDVKM. Trimming removed 6 bases at V and 0 bases at J, with 12 bases between. This CDR3 contains 14 residues. CDR3 sequence (DNA): TGTGCCAGCAGCCCTGACAGGAGCTCCTACGAGCAGTACTTC. It yields the protein CASSPDRSSYEQYF.

This clone has only one observation. CDR3 DNA: TGTGCCAGCAGCTTAATCCGTGGCGGGATGGGGAACGAGCAGTACTTC. It is translated as CASSLIRGGMGNEQYF. The rearrangement uses TRBV11-3 and TRBJ2-7; D is possibly TRBD2 (6 bases). The germline CDR1 and CDR2 sequences are SGHNT and YENEEA. V was clipped by 2 bases and J by 5 bases, with 19 bases between them. This CDR3 is 16 amino acids long.

V usage is TRBV5-5 and J usage is TRBJ1-5, with D possibly matching TRBD1 (5 bases). The CDR3 has 15 residues. CDR1 and CDR2 (germline): SGHKS, YYEKEE (reference sequence). Trimming removed 5 bases at V and 0 bases at J, with 12 bases between. CDR3 region: CASSQGALSNQPQHF. Written as DNA, the CDR3 is TGTGCCAGCAGTCAAGGGGCTCTTAGCAATCAGCCCCAGCATTTT.

The CDR3 coding sequence is TGTGCCAGCGAAGGGACAGGGAACACCGGGGAGCTGTTTTTT. Translating gives CASEGTGNTGELFF. J is TRBJ2-2 and V is TRBV7-9; the match to TRBD1 covers 8 bases. After removal of 8 bases from V and 1 base from J, the junction contained 3 bases not matched to a gene. This CDR3 is 14 amino acids long. From germline, CDR1 is SEHNR and CDR2 FQNEAQ (reference sequence). Using reference TRBV7-9 and TRBJ2-2 for the parts outside the CDR3, the full variable domain is DTGVSQNPRHKITKRGQNVTFRCDPISEHNRLYWYRQTLGQGPEFLTYFQNEAQLEKSRLLSDRFSAERPKGSFSTLEIQRTEQGDSAMYLCASEGTGNTGELFFGEGSRLTVL.

V gene TRBV27 combines with J gene TRBJ1-5; the D is unclear. Trimming removed 4 bases from V and 0 bases from J, with 4 bases in between. Germline V gene sequence: CDR1 MNHEY, CDR2 SMNVEV (reference sequence). This CDR3 is built from 13 residues. In DNA, the CDR3 is TGTGCCAGCAGTTGGGCTAGCAATCAGCCCCAGCATTTT. This translates into CASSWASNQPQHF.

The chain recombines TRBV7-3 with TRBJ1-1; D is possibly TRBD1 (5 bases). The germline CDR1 and CDR2 sequences are SGHTA and FQGTGA. The CDR3 is 14 amino acids. The V gene lost 4 bases and the J gene lost 1 base, with 10 bases spanning the gap. This CDR3 is CASSSLDTNTEAFF. CDR3 sequence (DNA): TGTGCCAGCAGCTCCTTGGACACGAACACTGAAGCTTTCTTT.

This clone was detected only a few times. V is TRBV7-6 and J is TRBJ2-2; 12 positions agree with TRBD2. The J segment lost 7 bases and the V segment lost 5 bases, leaving 8 bases of the junction unmatched. The CDR3 spans 16 residues. Germline V gives CDR1 SGHVS, CDR2 FNYEAQ. The chain's CDR3 is CASSRTSGTIGGELFF. CDR3 DNA: TGTGCCAGCAGCCGGACTAGCGGGACGATCGGCGGGGAGCTGTTTTTT.

The CDR3 nucleotides read TGTGCCAGCAGCTTTACTCTGGCTAGCGGGATATGGTACGAGCAGTACTTC. Protein: CASSFTLASGIWYEQYF. The gene calls are TRBV7-2 and TRBJ2-7; 9 bases are a match to TRBD2. J gave up 4 bases and V 3 bases, and 13 bases lay outside the gene matches. This CDR3 comprises 17 residues. The germline V gene encodes CDR1 SGHTA and CDR2 FQGNSA.

The chain couples TRBV7-2 to TRBJ2-1; D is undetermined. CDR1 is SGHTA, CDR2 FQGNSA, per germline. CDR3 length: 15 amino acids. Trimming took off 1 base at V and 2 bases at J, with 9 bases between the two ends. DNA for the CDR3: TGTGCCAGCAGCTTAGATCGCGGTACCTACAATGAGCAGTTCTTC. Encoded protein: CASSLDRGTYNEQFF.

V usage is TRBV14 and J usage is TRBJ1-1, with a possible D match to TRBD1 (6 bases). The CDR3 is made up of 15 amino acids. The germline V gene encodes CDR1 SGHDN and CDR2 FVKESK. V was clipped by 1 base and J by 3 bases, with 12 bases between them. The CDR3 sequence is CASSQVQGRYTEAFF. In nucleotides, the CDR3 is TGTGCCAGCAGCCAAGTACAGGGAAGGTACACTGAAGCTTTCTTT.

The chain recombines TRBV29-1 with TRBJ1-1; D not certain. Germline CDR1 reads SQVTM; CDR2 reads ANQGSEA. CDR3 length: 12 amino acids. Trimming pared 7 bases from V and 1 base from J, leaving 10 bases between. CDR3 sequence (DNA): TGCAGCGCTGGGCCGGCGAACACTGAAGCTTTCTTT. The encoded protein is CSAGPANTEAFF.

This chain's CDR3 is CASSFGQSAGELFF. The DNA of the CDR3 is TGTGCCAGCAGCTTCGGACAAAGTGCCGGGGAGCTGTTTTTT. The J gene is TRBJ2-2, the V gene TRBV7-9; TRBD1 is a possible D gene (5 bases). With 3 bases removed from V and 6 bases from J, the gap between germline ends came to 11 bases. The CDR3 is 14 amino acids. Germline CDR1 SEHNR, CDR2 FQNEAQ (reference sequence).